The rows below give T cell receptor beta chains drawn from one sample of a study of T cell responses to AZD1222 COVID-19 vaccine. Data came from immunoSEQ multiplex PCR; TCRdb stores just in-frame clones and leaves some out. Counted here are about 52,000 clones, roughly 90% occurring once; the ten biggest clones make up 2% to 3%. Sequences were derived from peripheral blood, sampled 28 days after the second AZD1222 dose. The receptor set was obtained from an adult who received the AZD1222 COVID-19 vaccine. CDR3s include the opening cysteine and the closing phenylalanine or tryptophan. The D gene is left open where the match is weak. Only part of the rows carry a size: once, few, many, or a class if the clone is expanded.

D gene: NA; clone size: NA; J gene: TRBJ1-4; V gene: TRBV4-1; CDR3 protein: CASSQGMGEKLFF; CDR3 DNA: TGCGCCAGCAGCCAAGGGATGGGTGAAAAACTGTTTTTT
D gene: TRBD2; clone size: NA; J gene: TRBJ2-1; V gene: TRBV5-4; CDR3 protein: CASSLDSGDNEQFF; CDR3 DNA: TGTGCCAGCAGCTTGGATAGCGGGGACAATGAGCAGTTCTTC
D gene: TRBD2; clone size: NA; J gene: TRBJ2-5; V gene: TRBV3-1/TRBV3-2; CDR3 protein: CASSQDLSRTRETQYF; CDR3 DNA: TGTGCCAGCAGCCAAGATTTGAGCAGGACTAGAGAGACCCAGTACTTC
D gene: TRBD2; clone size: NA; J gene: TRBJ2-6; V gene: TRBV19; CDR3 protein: CASSIGLAGGRSSGANVLTF; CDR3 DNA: TGTGCCAGTAGTATTGGACTAGCGGGAGGAAGGAGCTCTGGGGCCAACGTCCTGACTTTC
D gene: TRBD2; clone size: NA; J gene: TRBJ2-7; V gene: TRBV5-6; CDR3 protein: CASSLVRGAGAYEQYF; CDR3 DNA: TGTGCCAGCAGCTTGGTCCGCGGGGCGGGGGCCTACGAGCAGTACTTC
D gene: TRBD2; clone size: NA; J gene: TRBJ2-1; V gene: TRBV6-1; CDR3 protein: CASSEAGTSGLRGRNEQFF; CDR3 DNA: TGTGCCAGCAGTGAAGCGGGGACTAGCGGCCTAAGGGGTCGGAATGAGCAGTTCTTC
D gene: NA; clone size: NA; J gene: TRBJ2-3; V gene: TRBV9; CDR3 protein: CASSVLADTQYF; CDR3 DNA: TGTGCCAGCAGCGTACTGGCAGATACGCAGTATTTT
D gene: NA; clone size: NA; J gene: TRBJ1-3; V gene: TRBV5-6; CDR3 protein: CASSYGGVAAGNTIYF; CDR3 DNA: TGTGCCAGCAGCTACGGGGGGGTAGCGGCTGGAAACACCATATATTTT
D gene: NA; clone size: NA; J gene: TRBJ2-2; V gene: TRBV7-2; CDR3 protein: CASSSYRETGELFF; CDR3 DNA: TGTGCCAGCAGCTCCTACAGGGAAACCGGGGAGCTGTTTTTT
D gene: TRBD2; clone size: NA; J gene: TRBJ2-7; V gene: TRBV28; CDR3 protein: CASSFVAGGSHEQYF; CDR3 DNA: TGTGCCAGCAGTTTTGTCGCGGGAGGAAGCCACGAGCAGTACTTC
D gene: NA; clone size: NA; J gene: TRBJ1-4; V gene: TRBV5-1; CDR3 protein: CASSLAAGTEKLFF; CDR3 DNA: TGCGCCAGCAGCTTGGCTGCAGGGACTGAAAAACTGTTTTTT
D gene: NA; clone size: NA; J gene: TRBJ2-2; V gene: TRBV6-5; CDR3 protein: CASSYSTVNTGELFF; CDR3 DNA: TGTGCCAGCAGTTACTCAACAGTGAACACCGGGGAGCTGTTTTTT
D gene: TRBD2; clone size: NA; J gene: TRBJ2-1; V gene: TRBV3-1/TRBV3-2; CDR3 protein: CASSLSPWTSGRWGEQFF; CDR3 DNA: TGTGCCAGCAGCCTTTCTCCGTGGACTAGCGGGAGGTGGGGCGAGCAGTTCTTC
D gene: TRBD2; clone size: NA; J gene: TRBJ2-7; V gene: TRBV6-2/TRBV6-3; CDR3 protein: CASSRTSGIPYEQYF; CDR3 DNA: TGTGCCAGCAGCCGGACTAGCGGGATTCCCTACGAGCAGTACTTC
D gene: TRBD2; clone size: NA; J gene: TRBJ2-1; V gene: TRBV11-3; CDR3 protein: CASSLGGREYNEQFF; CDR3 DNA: TGTGCCAGCAGCTTAGGCGGGAGGGAGTACAATGAGCAGTTCTTC
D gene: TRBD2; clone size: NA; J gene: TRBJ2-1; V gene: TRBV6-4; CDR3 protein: CASSDVAGGPYEQFF; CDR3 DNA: TGTGCCAGCAGTGACGTGGCGGGAGGGCCCTATGAGCAGTTCTTC
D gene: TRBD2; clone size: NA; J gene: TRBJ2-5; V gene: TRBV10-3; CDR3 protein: CAIAGGGYETQYF; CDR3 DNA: TGTGCCATCGCGGGAGGTGGGTACGAGACCCAGTACTTC
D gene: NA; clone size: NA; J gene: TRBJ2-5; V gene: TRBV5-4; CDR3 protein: CASSPDQFQETQYF; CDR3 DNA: TGTGCCAGCAGCCCCGATCAGTTCCAAGAGACCCAGTACTTC
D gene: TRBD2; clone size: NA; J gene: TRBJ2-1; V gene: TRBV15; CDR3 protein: CATSRDLASSGSHEQFF; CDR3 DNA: TGTGCCACCAGCAGAGATTTGGCGTCTAGCGGGAGCCATGAGCAGTTCTTC
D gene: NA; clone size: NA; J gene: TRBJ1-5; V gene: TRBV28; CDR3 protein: CASSSDGFFEPQHF; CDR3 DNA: TGTGCCAGCAGTTCGGACGGATTTTTCGAGCCCCAGCATTTT
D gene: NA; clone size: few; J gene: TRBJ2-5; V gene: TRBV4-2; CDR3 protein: CASSQDSQETQYF; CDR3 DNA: TGTGCCAGCAGCCAGGACAGCCAAGAGACCCAGTACTTC
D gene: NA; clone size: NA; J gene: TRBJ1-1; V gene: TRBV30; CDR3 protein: CAWSGQVNTEAFF; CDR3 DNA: TGTGCCTGGAGTGGACAGGTGAACACTGAAGCTTTCTTT
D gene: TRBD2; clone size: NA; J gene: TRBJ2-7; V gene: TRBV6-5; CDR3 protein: CASSYGGRAYEQYF; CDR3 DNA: TGTGCCAGCAGTTATGGCGGGAGGGCCTACGAGCAGTACTTC
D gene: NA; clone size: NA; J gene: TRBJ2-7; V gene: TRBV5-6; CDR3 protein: CASSFFGGSGEQYF; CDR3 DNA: TGTGCCAGCAGCTTCTTTGGGGGGTCCGGCGAGCAGTACTTC
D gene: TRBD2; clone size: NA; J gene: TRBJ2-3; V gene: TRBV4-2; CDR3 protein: CASSQDSSGSTDTQYF; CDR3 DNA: TGTGCCAGCAGCCAAGATTCTAGCGGAAGCACAGATACGCAGTATTTT
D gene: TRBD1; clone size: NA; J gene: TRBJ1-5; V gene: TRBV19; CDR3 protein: CARYPWWGCGTEASNQPQHF; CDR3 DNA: TGTGCCAGGTACCCCTGGTGGGGATGCGGGACAGAGGCTAGCAATCAGCCCCAGCATTTT
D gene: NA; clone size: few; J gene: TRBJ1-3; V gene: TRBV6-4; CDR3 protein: CASSRTRSSGNTIYF; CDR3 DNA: TGTGCCAGCAGTAGGACAAGAAGTTCTGGAAACACCATATATTTT
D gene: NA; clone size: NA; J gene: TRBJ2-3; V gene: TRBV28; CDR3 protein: CATRYYTQYF; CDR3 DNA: TGTGCCACCAGGTATTATACGCAGTATTTT
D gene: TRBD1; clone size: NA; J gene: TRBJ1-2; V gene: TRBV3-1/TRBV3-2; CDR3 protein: CASSFGQGGYGYTF; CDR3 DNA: TGTGCCAGCAGCTTTGGACAGGGAGGATATGGCTACACCTTC
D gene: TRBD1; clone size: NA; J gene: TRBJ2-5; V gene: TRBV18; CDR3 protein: CASSRGQGTQETQYF; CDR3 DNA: TGTGCCAGCTCTCGAGGACAGGGGACACAAGAGACCCAGTACTTC
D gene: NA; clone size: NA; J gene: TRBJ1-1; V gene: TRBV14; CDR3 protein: CASSQDLMNTEAFF; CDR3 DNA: TGTGCCAGCAGCCAAGATCTCATGAACACTGAAGCTTTCTTT
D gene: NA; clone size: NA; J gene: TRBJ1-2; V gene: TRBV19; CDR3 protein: CASSIAGVEGYTF; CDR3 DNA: TGTGCCAGTAGTATAGCCGGGGTTGAGGGCTACACCTTC
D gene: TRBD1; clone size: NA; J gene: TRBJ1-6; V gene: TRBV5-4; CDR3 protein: CASSWGQGTYNSPLHF; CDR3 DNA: TGTGCCAGCAGCTGGGGACAGGGAACTTATAATTCACCCCTCCACTTT
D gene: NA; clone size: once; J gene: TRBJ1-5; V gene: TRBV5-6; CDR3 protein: CASSLGEQPQHF; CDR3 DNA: TGTGCCAGCAGCTTGGGAGAACAGCCCCAGCATTTT
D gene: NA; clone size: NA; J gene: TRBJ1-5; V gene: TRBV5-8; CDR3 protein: CASSPLGYNQPQHF; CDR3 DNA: TGTGCCAGCAGCCCCCTCGGCTACAATCAGCCCCAGCATTTT
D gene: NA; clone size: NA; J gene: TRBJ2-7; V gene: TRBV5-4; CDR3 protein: CASSGGRTASYEQYF; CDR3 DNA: TGTGCCAGCAGCGGGGGGAGGACTGCGTCCTACGAGCAGTACTTC
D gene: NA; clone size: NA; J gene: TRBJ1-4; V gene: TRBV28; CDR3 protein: CASSGGGNNEKLFF; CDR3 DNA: TGTGCCAGCAGCGGGGGAGGAAATAATGAAAAACTGTTTTTT
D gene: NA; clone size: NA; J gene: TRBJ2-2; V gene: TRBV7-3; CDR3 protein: CASSPGVLGELFF; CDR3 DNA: TGTGCCAGCAGCCCAGGGGTACTCGGGGAGCTGTTTTTT
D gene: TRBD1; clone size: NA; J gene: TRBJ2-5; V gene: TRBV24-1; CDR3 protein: CATSDFERGPQETQYF; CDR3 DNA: TGTGCCACCAGTGATTTTGAGAGGGGGCCCCAAGAGACCCAGTACTTC
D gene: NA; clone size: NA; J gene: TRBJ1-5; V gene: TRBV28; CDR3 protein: CASDLPRGSNQPQHF; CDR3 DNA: TGTGCCAGCGACTTGCCCCGGGGAAGCAATCAGCCCCAGCATTTT
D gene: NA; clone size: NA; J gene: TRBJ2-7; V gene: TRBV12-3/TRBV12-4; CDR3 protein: CASSFLREQYF; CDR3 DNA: TGTGCCAGCAGTTTTCTACGGGAGCAGTACTTC
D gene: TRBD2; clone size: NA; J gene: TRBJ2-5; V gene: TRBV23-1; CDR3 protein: CASSLPSGPETQYF; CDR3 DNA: TGCGCCAGCAGTCTCCCTAGCGGGCCAGAGACCCAGTACTTC
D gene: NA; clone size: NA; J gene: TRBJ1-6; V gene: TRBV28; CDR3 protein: CASSVRGSGPSPLHF; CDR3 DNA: TGTGCCAGCAGCGTCAGGGGATCCGGTCCCTCACCCCTCCACTTT
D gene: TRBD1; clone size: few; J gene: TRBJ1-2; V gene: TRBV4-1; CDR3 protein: CASSQLLERTGLRGYTF; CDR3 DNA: TGCGCCAGCAGCCAACTCCTCGAGAGGACAGGGTTGCGGGGCTACACCTTC
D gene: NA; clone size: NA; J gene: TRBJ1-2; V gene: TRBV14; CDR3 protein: CASSQLQGPNYGYTF; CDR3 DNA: TGTGCCAGCAGCCAACTACAGGGTCCTAACTATGGCTACACCTTC
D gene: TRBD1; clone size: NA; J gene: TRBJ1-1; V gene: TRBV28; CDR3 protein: CASRLAGQGPGAEAFF; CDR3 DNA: TGTGCCAGCAGGCTAGCCGGACAGGGGCCCGGCGCTGAAGCTTTCTTT
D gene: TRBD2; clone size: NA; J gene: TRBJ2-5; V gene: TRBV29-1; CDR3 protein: CSVVWGGETQYF; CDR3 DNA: TGCAGCGTTGTCTGGGGGGGGGAGACCCAGTACTTC
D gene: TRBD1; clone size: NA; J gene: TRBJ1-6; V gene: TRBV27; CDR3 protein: CASSRDRGNSPLHF; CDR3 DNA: TGTGCCAGCAGCCGGGACAGGGGAAATTCACCCCTCCACTTT
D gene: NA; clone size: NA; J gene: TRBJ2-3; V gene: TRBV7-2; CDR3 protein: CASSLDGPLGGGYRDTQYF; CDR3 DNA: TGTGCCAGCAGCTTAGACGGGCCCCTAGGGGGAGGGTACAGAGATACGCAGTATTTT
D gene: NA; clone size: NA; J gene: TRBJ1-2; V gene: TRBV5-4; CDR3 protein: CASSLGVYNYGYTF; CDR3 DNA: TGTGCCAGCAGCCTGGGGGTTTACAACTATGGCTACACCTTC
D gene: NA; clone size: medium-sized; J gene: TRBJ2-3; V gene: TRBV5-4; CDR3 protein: CASSLDRGYTDTQYF; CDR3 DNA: TGTGCCAGCAGCTTGGATAGGGGCTACACAGATACGCAGTATTTT
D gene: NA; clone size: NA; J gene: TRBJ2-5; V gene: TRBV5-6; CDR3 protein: CASSSGPYQETQYF; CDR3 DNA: TGTGCCAGCAGCTCGGGACCGTACCAAGAGACCCAGTACTTC
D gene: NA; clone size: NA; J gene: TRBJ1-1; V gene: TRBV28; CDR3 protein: CASKPTGPHEAFF; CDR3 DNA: TGTGCCAGCAAACCGACGGGGCCCCATGAAGCTTTCTTT